The clone carrying this T cell receptor beta chain occurred many times. A second PCR of 7 to 11 cycles used a sample-barcoded 5' primer and a J-beta primer mix. TCRdb fed the 5' RACE reads into MiXCR, producing one record per CDR3 protein. The data contain hundreds of thousands of distinct CDR3 sequences, roughly 50% of them singletons. The sample belongs to a study of blood T cells in healthy people across ages. This TCR was sampled from a man under 40 in good health. The sequenced sample consisted of blood.

In DNA, the CDR3 is TGCAGCGTCGGACAGGGGCGATACAATGAGCAGTTCTTC. Protein product: CSVGQGRYNEQFF. This chain links TRBV29-1 with TRBJ2-1; 9 nucleotides line up with TRBD1. Germline CDR1 SQVTM, CDR2 ANQGSEA. The CDR3 runs to 13 residues. Trimming cost V 6 bases and J 4 bases; bases outside gene matches: 4.